These 24 T cell receptor beta chains were sequenced from one sample in a study of T cells in localized non-small cell lung cancer. Repertoires were generated with immunoSEQ multiplex PCR, while TCRdb's copy carries only in-frame clones and drops some. The data show more than 20,000 clones, about 87% seen once. Sequenced material: PBMCs, taken before any cancer treatment. Source of these receptors: a man aged 35 to 69 with stage II squamous cell lung carcinoma.

V and J are TRBV4-3 and TRBJ2-7; D ambiguous. Germline V gene data show CDR1 as LGHNA and CDR2 as YSLEER. CDR3 length: 15 amino acids. The V and J ends lost 0 bases and 2 bases respectively, with 11 bases between them. The CDR3 here is CASSQDQSVPYEQYF. In DNA, the CDR3 is TGCGCCAGCAGCCAAGATCAGAGTGTCCCCTACGAGCAGTACTTC.

The rearrangement links TRBV19 to TRBJ1-5; D gene uncertain. Germline CDR1 LNHDA, CDR2 SQIVND (reference sequence). The CDR3 extends over 13 amino acids. The V and J ends lost 4 bases and 7 bases respectively, with 11 bases between them. The CDR3 region is CASSTYSEQPQHF. The CDR3 nucleotides are TGTGCCAGTAGTACCTACTCCGAGCAGCCCCAGCATTTT.

The rearrangement joins TRBV27 to TRBJ2-7; 7 nucleotides match TRBD2. The CDR3 runs to 15 residues. V lost 8 bases, J lost 4 bases, and 14 bases stayed unmatched. Germline V gene lookup returns CDR1 MNHEY and CDR2 SMNVEV (reference sequence). The DNA for the CDR3 is TGTGCCAGCCGTTCGGGTCCGGGACTAACGTACGAGCAGTACTTC. This encodes CASRSGPGLTYEQYF.

In DNA, the CDR3 is TGTGCCAGCAGGAGGGGGGGGACTGAAGCTTTCTTT. Its translation: CASRRGGTEAFF. The chain links TRBV6-6 to TRBJ1-1; D might be TRBD1 (6 bases). Germline V gene sequence: CDR1 MNHNY, CDR2 SVGAGI (reference sequence). The CDR3 is 12 amino acids. Trimming pared 6 bases from V and 5 bases from J, leaving 10 bases between.

The chain recombines TRBV7-2 with TRBJ1-5, with a tentative D call TRBD1 (6 bases). The CDR3 consists of 14 residues. Germline CDR1 is SGHTA and CDR2 is FQGNSA. The V end lost 5 bases, the J end lost 5 bases, and 13 bases lay between the germline ends. The CDR3 region has the DNA TGTGCCAGCAGCATACAGGGAGAGGATCAGCCCCAGCATTTT. Amino acid sequence: CASSIQGEDQPQHF.

The chain carries TRBV5-1 and TRBJ2-3; D assignment may be TRBD1 or TRBD2 (7 bases each). V dropped 2 bases and J dropped 7 bases, with 20 bases sitting between them. The CDR3 runs 16 residues. Germline assignment: CDR1 SGHRS and CDR2 YFSETQ. The chain's CDR3 is CASSLLTGRGRNTQYF. In DNA form, the CDR3 reads TGCGCCAGCAGCTTACTGACAGGGAGGGGTAGAAATACGCAGTATTTT.

This clone was seen a single time. The chain couples TRBV14 to TRBJ2-2, with a tentative D call TRBD1 (6 bases). Trimming took off 3 bases at V and 4 bases at J, with 18 bases between the two ends. The CDR3 spans 17 residues. The V gene's germline CDR1 is SGHDN and CDR2 FVKESK. CDR3 coding DNA: TGTGCCAGCAGCCACTTGACAGGCCTTCGGGGCACCGGGGAGCTGTTTTTT. It specifies CASSHLTGLRGTGELFF. Filled out from reference TRBV14 and TRBJ2-2, the complete variable domain reads EAGVTQFPSHSVIEKGQTVTLRCDPISGHDNLYWYRRVMGKEIKFLLHFVKESKQDESGMPNNRFLAERTGGTYSTLKVQPAELEDSGVYFCASSHLTGLRGTGELFFGEGSRLTVL.

The rearrangement uses TRBV5-4 and TRBJ1-2; D is perhaps TRBD1 (6 bases). V was trimmed by 4 bases and J by 4 bases, leaving 17 bases between them. The CDR3 sequence is 15 residues long. Germline V gene lookup returns CDR1 SGHNT and CDR2 YYREEE (reference sequence). Here the CDR3 reads CASSPWDTGSYGYTF. The CDR3, as DNA: TGTGCCAGCAGCCCGTGGGACACCGGTTCCTATGGCTACACCTTC.

The V and J genes are TRBV4-1 and TRBJ2-3; D ambiguous. The ends were cut back, 4 bases at V and 6 bases at J, with 14 bases in the middle. CDR1 MGHRA and CDR2 YSYEKL come from the germline V gene. This CDR3 region has 14 residues. CDR3 protein: CASSLLWLTDTQYF. The DNA of the CDR3 is TGCGCCAGCAGCCTCCTCTGGCTTACGGATACGCAGTATTTT.

The chain links TRBV6-5 to TRBJ1-3; D not certain. Germline CDR1 reads MNHEY; CDR2 reads SVGAGI. The CDR3 length is 14 residues. V lost 6 bases and J lost 4, with 13 bases in between. The CDR3 here is CASSPGSAGNTIYF. The CDR3 DNA reads as TGTGCCAGCAGCCCGGGATCTGCCGGAAACACCATATATTTT.

The chain links TRBV7-9 to TRBJ2-3, with unresolved D. The V and J ends lost 1 base and 6 bases respectively, with 20 bases between them. The CDR3 loop spans 17 amino acids. Germline CDR1 and CDR2: SEHNR and FQNEAQ (reference sequence). CDR3 residues: CASSLDGSRPSLDTQYF. The DNA for the CDR3 is TGTGCCAGCAGCTTAGACGGCTCGAGACCGAGCCTGGATACGCAGTATTTT. The entire variable domain, with the rest obtained from reference TRBV7-9 and TRBJ2-3, is as follows: DTGVSQNPRHKITKRGQNVTFRCDPISEHNRLYWYRQTLGQGPEFLTYFQNEAQLEKSRLLSDRFSAERPKGSFSTLEIQRTEQGDSAMYLCASSLDGSRPSLDTQYFGPGTRLTVL.

The rearrangement joins TRBV6-5 to TRBJ2-1, with TRBD1 identical over 9 bases. The germline V gene has CDR1 MNHEY and CDR2 SVGAGI. This CDR3 spans 14 amino acids. V lost 6 bases, J lost 3 bases, and 3 bases stayed unmatched. Here the CDR3 DNA reads TGTGCCAGCAGAGGGACAGGGAACTACAATGAGCAGTTCTTC. It codes for CASRGTGNYNEQFF.

The chain is built from TRBV12-5 and TRBJ2-1, with 11 bases lining up with TRBD2. This CDR3 region has 16 residues. The V and J ends lost 5 bases and 8 bases, in that order; junction bases with no gene match: 11. Germline V lookup: CDR1 LGHNT, CDR2 FRNRAP. The chain's CDR3 is CASGTSLAGVGDEQFF. CDR3 sequence (DNA): TGTGCTAGTGGTACCTCACTAGCGGGAGTCGGCGATGAGCAGTTCTTC.

The CDR3 nucleotides are TGTGCCTGGAGTCCCGGGACCCAGTCCATCGCCCAGCATTTT. This codes for CAWSPGTQSIAQHF. The rearrangement joins TRBV30 to TRBJ1-5; D may be TRBD1 (5 bases). V was trimmed by 2 bases and J by 11 bases, leaving 19 bases between them. The CDR3 runs to 14 residues. Per germline, CDR1 GTSNPN and CDR2 SVGIG (reference sequence).

The rearrangement joins TRBV9 to TRBJ2-1; TRBD2 matches 7 bases. The trim removed 2 bases at V and 6 bases at J, leaving 11 bases unmatched. The germline gives CDR1 SGDLS, CDR2 YYNGEE. The CDR3 has 16 amino acids. The CDR3 bases are TGTGCCAGCAGCGTTTTGGGTGGCGGGAGAATCAATGAGCAGTTCTTC. Translation: CASSVLGGGRINEQFF.

The rearrangement joins TRBV29-1 to TRBJ2-2; the D is unclear. The CDR3 spans 13 residues. Trimming took 6 bases from V and 6 from J, leaving 14 bases between them. The germline CDR1 and CDR2 sequences are SQVTM and ANQGSEA. This CDR3 reads CSVAPVGSGELFF. The CDR3 DNA reads TGCAGCGTGGCCCCGGTTGGGTCCGGGGAGCTGTTTTTT.

The genes are TRBV18 and TRBJ1-2, with D maybe TRBD1 (5 bases). Per the germline V gene, CDR1 is KGHSH and CDR2 is LQKENI. The CDR3 consists of 14 residues. With 3 bases removed from V and 6 bases from J, the gap between germline ends came to 14 bases. The CDR3 sequence is CASSPTGPGDGYTF. The CDR3 DNA is TGTGCCAGCTCACCTACAGGTCCCGGGGATGGCTACACCTTC.

Within the sample, this clone is large. This chain uses TRBV6-1 with TRBJ1-1; no clear D. The V gene lost 6 bases and the J gene lost 2 bases, with 4 bases spanning the gap. CDR1 MNHNS and CDR2 SASEGT come from the germline V gene. CDR3 length: 11 amino acids. The CDR3, as DNA: TGTGCCAGCAGGATAAACACTGAAGCTTTCTTT. Its protein is CASRINTEAFF.

The chain has TRBV13 and TRBJ1-3, with D unresolved. V gave up 2 bases and J gave up 4 bases, with 3 bases separating them. The CDR3 runs to 12 residues. Germline V lookup: CDR1 PRHDT, CDR2 FYEKMQ (reference sequence). In DNA form, the CDR3 reads TGTGCCAGCAGCTTAAGGGGAAACACCATATATTTT. Amino acids: CASSLRGNTIYF.

The J gene is TRBJ2-3, the V gene TRBV5-4; D uncertain. Trimming removed 0 bases from V and 2 bases from J, with 10 bases in between. The length of the CDR3 is 15 residues. The germline CDR1 and CDR2 sequences are SGHNT and YYREEE (reference sequence). CDR3 nucleotides: TGTGCCAGCAGCTTGGTCGGTCAGCTCACAGATACGCAGTATTTT. It is translated as CASSLVGQLTDTQYF.

A single count supports this clone. V gene TRBV6-1 combines with J gene TRBJ2-7; TRBD2 matches 8 bases. Germline V lookup: CDR1 MNHNS, CDR2 SASEGT. This CDR3 spans 16 amino acids. V was clipped by 3 bases and J by 2 bases; unmatched bases: 9. The CDR3 region is CASSDNPGTRAYEQYF. The DNA for the CDR3 is TGTGCCAGCAGTGACAACCCCGGGACTAGGGCCTACGAGCAGTACTTC.

This clone was counted a few times. V and J are TRBV9 and TRBJ2-1; maybe TRBD2 (6 bases). The length of the CDR3 is 15 residues. The germline V gene has CDR1 SGDLS and CDR2 YYNGEE. Trimming took 4 bases from V and 7 from J, leaving 18 bases between them. CDR3 DNA: TGTGCCAGCAGCCCTAAACAAGGGAGGCGGAATGAGCAGTTCTTC. The encoded protein is CASSPKQGRRNEQFF.

The chain joins TRBV5-1 to TRBJ2-2, with 10 positions matching TRBD1. The CDR3 has 16 residues. Germline-derived CDR1 and CDR2 are SGHRS and YFSETQ. Trimming cost V 3 bases and J 3 bases; bases outside gene matches: 5. CDR3 protein: CASSSGTGVYTGELFF. For the CDR3, the DNA is TGCGCCAGCAGCTCCGGGACAGGGGTCTACACCGGGGAGCTGTTTTTT.

V is TRBV29-1 and J is TRBJ1-1; tentatively, D is TRBD1 (6 bases). Germline V gives CDR1 SQVTM, CDR2 ANQGSEA. There are 15 residues in the CDR3. Trimming removed 7 bases from V and 0 bases from J, with 18 bases in between. The CDR3 coding sequence is TGCAGCGCCCCCGGGGGGGGGCGGATGAACACTGAAGCTTTCTTT. Translated: CSAPGGGRMNTEAFF.